This T cell receptor beta chain derives from a study of long-term antiretroviral therapy in people with HIV (dated 2022 in TCRdb). At the level of the whole study: The earliest samples were collected approximately a decade before the 2015 WHO recommendation for immediate ART, a period when ART was typically delayed until CD4 counts fell. This retrospective serial study examined whether starting ART and sustained HIV suppression were associated with changes in the composition and diversity of the TRB repertoire in peripheral blood. From 30 adults with confirmed HIV infection, the cohort provided fewer than 200 cryopreserved PBMC samples, gathered serially across a mean of around 6 years (range 1-12). Of the roughly 32 participants with HIV, ten to eleven were female. No cross-contamination during QIAcube processing was seen in test extractions of a monoclonal T-cell line run alongside 30 to 35 polyclonal samples. The investigation overall reported the following: The samples were dated from the mid-2000s to the late 2010s, and the ART regimens that were used may be less effective than current ART regimens. Narrower CDR3 length ranges were observed in HIV repertoires than in controls, and an antigen-experienced repertoire with only a slight naive shift after ART was suggested by the network structure. Unsorted PBMC were profiled instead of sorted CD4+ and CD8+ T cells because pre-ART samples had limited cell numbers. Owing to limited PBMC availability, only the TCR beta chain was sequenced, without alpha chain pairing. ART initiation was associated with a significant increase in TRB diversity, but diversity stayed significantly below transplant donor controls even after long-term ART. The repertoire was dominated across all time points by expanded TRB clones identified before ART initiation, although this dominance was seen to fluctuate and to decrease in many PLHIV after ART. No data were available on ART adherence, viral resistance or therapy changes, limiting inferences about post-ART repertoire changes.

Sequencing of the TRB variable region was done with the immunoSEQ hsTCRB v3.0 assay at survey level resolution. The targeted TRB sequencing depth was about 35,000-55,000 T-cell genomes per sample. TRB libraries were pooled and sequenced on an Illumina MiSeq using a v3 150-cycle kit. Per the authors' processing: Repertoire analysis was performed in R inside a reproducible Nextflow workflow that covered QC, data transformation and analysis. LymphoSeq2, an R package for exploring AIRR-Seq data, was used to implement the custom analyses. Four samples yielding fewer than 5000 total TRB sequences were excluded, leaving 150 to 200 analyzed HIV repertoires. Of the 188 retained HIV repertoires, 59 were collected before and under 150 after ART initiation. Repertoires were downsampled to 5000 TRB nucleotide sequences, with summary statistics averaged over 100 downsampling iterations. TRB sequences were retained for analysis only if CDR3 regions of at least seven amino acids were present. Diversity was measured with a Shannon entropy-derived clonality score and the Gini coefficient. In repertoire networks, the top 5000 CDR3 amino acid sequences were linked whenever an edit distance of one separated two sequences. Antigen specificity groups and MHC restriction were predicted for TRB CDR3 amino acid sequences with GLIPH2. To flag known CMV, EBV, HIV or tissue antigen associations, CDR3 amino acid sequences were matched against VDJdb and McPAS-TCR. Pre-ART, post-ART and control groups were compared with Wilcoxon signed-rank tests and Holm-Bonferroni correction. TCRdb obtained this table from immuneACCESS and retained in-frame rearrangements with V and J assigned. These tables miss some clones; where compared with another copy, unresolved V genes account for less than half of the shortfall, and the remainder is unexplained. The V and J calls and clone size were taken over from that table, and D and trimming were inferred from the DNA. Counted in this sample were about 20,000 clones; around 87% of them appeared once. The ten biggest clones cover about 3.5% of the sample.

Participants were included only if at least one PBMC sample before ART initiation and at least two post-ART samples were available. Treatment was received in the United States of America by all participants with HIV. Before DNA extraction, cryopreserved samples of roughly 0.9-11 million PBMC were thawed and then washed. At the time of the earliest PBMC sample for each participant with HIV, ages ranged from about 23 to 60 years. Each participant contributed PBMC samples from 1-4 timepoints before ART initiation and 2-8 timepoints after ART initiation, with a median of 7 samples. Serial HIV viral load, CD4+ T-cell count, ART history and demographic data were obtained for every participant. Using a Qiagen kit on a QIAcube, genomic DNA was extracted from unsorted PBMC, with samples processed in batches of 12. Comments on this clone: Its recognized antigen is unknown. Base qualities are not provided; no much larger clone lies one nucleotide away.

This TCR was sampled from a woman aged 45-59 years with HIV. The sequencing used unsorted PBMCs, collected 2.6 years after starting antiretroviral therapy.

Here is the DNA: TGTGCCAGCAGTATGCTAGCGGGAGGCTACAATGAGCAGTTCTTC. This encodes CASSMLAGGYNEQFF. Here the chain combines TRBV6-1 and TRBJ2-1; 11 central nucleotides agree with TRBD2. The germline V gene provides CDR1 MNHNS and CDR2 SASEGT. The CDR3 has 15 amino acids, counting the end cysteine and phenylalanine. The only DNA kept is the CDR3, 45 bases in frame from the first base. Here V drops 5 bases and J drops 3 bases, and the junction holds 3 bases not matched to any gene.